The 12 T cell receptor beta chains reported below all come from one sample, sequenced in a study of OX40 agonist ivuxolimab in advanced cancers. Assay: immunoSEQ multiplex PCR; the TCRdb copy retains only in-frame clones and omits some. The sample lists over 60,000 clones; approximately 78% were seen once. This sample comprised CD4+ or CD8+ T cells sorted from blood, obtained in a trial of the OX40 agonist ivuxolimab. These receptors were obtained from an adult with an advanced solid tumor such as melanoma, head and neck, liver or kidney cancer.

This rearrangement joins TRBV9 to TRBJ1-2; 8 nucleotides match TRBD1. This CDR3 has 14 residues. CDR1 and CDR2 (germline): SGDLS, YYNGEE. The V gene end was trimmed by 0 bases and the J gene end by 2 bases; junction bases not matched to a gene: 0. CDR3 sequence reads: CASSVGQGNYGYTF. As DNA, the CDR3 is TGTGCCAGCAGCGTAGGACAGGGGAACTATGGCTACACCTTC. Full variable domain (outside the CDR3, taken from reference TRBV9 and TRBJ1-2): DSGVTQTPKHLITATGQRVTLRCSPRSGDLSVYWYQQSLDQGLQFLIQYYNGEERAKGNILERFSAQQFPDLHSELNLSSLELGDSALYFCASSVGQGNYGYTFGSGTRLTVV.

The chain employs TRBV28 and TRBJ2-2, with D possibly matching TRBD2 (5 bases). Trimming removed 4 bases at V and 3 bases at J, with 12 bases between. The germline V gene encodes CDR1 MDHEN and CDR2 SYDVKM. This CDR3 is 15 amino acids long. In DNA form, the CDR3 reads TGTGCCAGCAGTTGGGGAGCGTCTGACACCGGGGAGCTGTTTTTT. It specifies CASSWGASDTGELFF.

This clone appeared a single time. The V call is TRBV19, the J call TRBJ2-5; D remains ambiguous. The CDR3 is made up of 14 amino acids. Germline CDR1 reads LNHDA; CDR2 reads SQIVND (reference sequence). V was shortened by 1 base and J by 2 bases, with 8 bases between the two germline ends. The CDR3 DNA reads TGTGCCAGTAGTATAGGAGACTTTCAAGAGACCCAGTACTTC. Encoded protein: CASSIGDFQETQYF.

V and J are TRBV7-9 and TRBJ2-6; TRBD1 matches 8 bases. CDR3 length: 18 residues. V shed 1 base, J shed 4 bases, and the junction held 9 bases outside the gene matches. From germline, CDR1 is SEHNR and CDR2 FQNEAQ (reference sequence). Written as DNA, the CDR3 is TGTGCCAGCAGCTTAGGAGAGGCCAGGGGGCCCGGGGCCAACGTCCTGACTTTC. Amino acids: CASSLGEARGPGANVLTF.

This clone was counted a few times. The chain carries TRBV5-1 and TRBJ2-5; tentative D call: TRBD1 (6 bases). Trimming stripped 5 bases from V and 2 bases from J, with 16 bases between. This CDR3 spans 15 amino acids. The germline V gene has CDR1 SGHRS and CDR2 YFSETQ. CDR3 nucleotide sequence: TGCGCCAGCAGTCCCGGACAGAAACTACAAGAGACCCAGTACTTC. It yields the protein CASSPGQKLQETQYF.

The chain has TRBV7-9 and TRBJ1-6; the D is unclear. This CDR3 comprises 15 residues. With 7 bases removed from V and 7 bases from J, the gap between germline ends came to 17 bases. Germline CDR1 reads SEHNR; CDR2 reads FQNEAQ (reference sequence). The CDR3 reads CASKGGGGLNSPLHF. CDR3 DNA sequence: TGTGCCAGCAAGGGTGGTGGAGGTCTAAATTCACCCCTCCACTTT.

This clone was recorded once. This chain joins TRBV5-1 and TRBJ2-7; 10 nucleotides align to TRBD2. V was pared by 2 bases and J by 1 base, with 3 bases of the junction left unmatched. CDR3 length: 15 residues. Germline CDR1 SGHRS, CDR2 YFSETQ. CDR3 protein: CASSLTSGDSYEQYV. In nucleotides, the CDR3 is TGCGCCAGCAGCTTAACTAGCGGGGATTCCTACGAGCAGTACGTC.

V and J are TRBV9 and TRBJ1-2, with 10 bases fitting TRBD1. Looked up from germline, CDR1 is SGDLS and CDR2 is YYNGEE. V lost 3 bases to trimming and J lost 7 bases; unmatched junction nucleotides: 12. CDR3 length: 16 amino acids. The CDR3 coding sequence is TGTGCCAGCAGCGCCCAAGACAGGGGGCGACTTGGTGGCTACACCTTC. Protein product: CASSAQDRGRLGGYTF.

The rearrangement joins TRBV30 to TRBJ2-2; D is unclear. The germline V and J ends were trimmed by 3 bases and 8 bases, with 7 bases remaining between them. Germline CDR1 GTSNPN, CDR2 SVGIG (reference sequence). The CDR3 extends over 11 amino acids. CDR3 sequence (DNA): TGTGCCTGGAGACGGTCAGGGGAGCTGTTTTTT. It specifies CAWRRSGELFF.

The V and J genes are TRBV7-2 and TRBJ2-7; the match to TRBD2 covers 10 bases. This CDR3 is 15 amino acids long. Germline-derived CDR1 and CDR2 are SGHTA and FQGNSA. Trimming removed 4 bases from V and 7 bases from J; junction bases left unmatched: 10. CDR3 nucleotides: TGTGCCAGCAGCTCCCTCGAGCGGGAGGGCCGGGAGCAGTACTTC. It yields the protein CASSSLEREGREQYF.

This rearrangement joins TRBV29-1 to TRBJ1-4, with 7 bases aligning to TRBD1. Losses at the gene ends were 6 bases for V and 8 bases for J; bases not matched to a gene: 18. The CDR3 is 16 amino acids. From germline, CDR1 is SQVTM and CDR2 ANQGSEA. In DNA form, the CDR3 reads TGCAGCGTCGCCCCGGGACAGAACATCTCCCTAGAAAAACTGTTTTTT. Protein: CSVAPGQNISLEKLFF.

This chain joins TRBV4-2 and TRBJ2-7; a weak D match, TRBD2 (6 bases). This CDR3 is built from 16 residues. The germline gives CDR1 LGHNA, CDR2 YNFKEQ. The germline V and J ends were trimmed by 2 bases and 3 bases, with 17 bases remaining between them. The CDR3 spells CASSQWGLNFFYEQYV. The CDR3 DNA reads TGTGCCAGCAGCCAATGGGGACTCAATTTCTTCTACGAGCAGTACGTC.